Included here is one T cell receptor beta chain sequence, with context. Here immunoSEQ multiplex PCR was the method, and the copy in TCRdb shows in-frame clones only, minus some. The repertoire holds about 130,000 clones, with around 94% as singletons. The sample comes from a study of control samples from healthy donors and cancer patients. This CDR3 has 15 residues. Trimming at V came to 4 bases and at J to 6 bases, leaving 5 bases not matched to a gene. CDR1 is ENHRY, CDR2 SYGVKD, per germline. Sequences were obtained from PBMCs. V is TRBV10-3 and J is TRBJ2-2; 10 bases map to TRBD1. This sequence was found in a man between 60 and 75 years old with colorectal cancer. For the CDR3, the DNA is TGTGCCATCAGTGCCGGGACAGGGGAAGCCGGGGAGCTGTTTTTT. Its protein is CAISAGTGEAGELFF.